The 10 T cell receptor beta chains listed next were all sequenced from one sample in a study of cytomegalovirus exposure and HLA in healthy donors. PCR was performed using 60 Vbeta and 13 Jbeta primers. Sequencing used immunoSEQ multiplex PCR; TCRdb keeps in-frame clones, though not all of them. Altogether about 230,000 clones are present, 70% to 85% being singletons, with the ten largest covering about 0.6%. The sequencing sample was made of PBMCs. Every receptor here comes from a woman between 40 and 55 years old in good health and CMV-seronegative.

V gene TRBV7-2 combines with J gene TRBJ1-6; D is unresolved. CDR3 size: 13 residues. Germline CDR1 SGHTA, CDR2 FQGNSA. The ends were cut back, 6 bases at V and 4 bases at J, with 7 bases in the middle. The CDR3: CASSNSYNSPLHF. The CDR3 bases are TGTGCCAGCAGTAACTCATATAATTCACCCCTCCACTTT.

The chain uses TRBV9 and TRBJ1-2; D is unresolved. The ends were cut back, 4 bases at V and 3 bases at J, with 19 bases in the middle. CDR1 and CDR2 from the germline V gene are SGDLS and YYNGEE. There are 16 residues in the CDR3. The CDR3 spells CASSPRLLGADYGYTF. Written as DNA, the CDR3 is TGTGCCAGCAGCCCCCGGTTACTGGGAGCCGACTATGGCTACACCTTC. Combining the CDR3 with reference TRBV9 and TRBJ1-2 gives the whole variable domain DSGVTQTPKHLITATGQRVTLRCSPRSGDLSVYWYQQSLDQGLQFLIQYYNGEERAKGNILERFSAQQFPDLHSELNLSSLELGDSALYFCASSPRLLGADYGYTFGSGTRLTVV.

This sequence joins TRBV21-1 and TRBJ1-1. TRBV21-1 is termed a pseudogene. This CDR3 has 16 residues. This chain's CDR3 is CASSNRRGTLNTEAFF. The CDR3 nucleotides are TGTGCCAGCAGCAATCGCCGAGGGACTTTGAACACTGAAGCTTTCTTT.

CDR3 bases: TGTGCCAGCAGCTTGGGTAGAACGGGAGAGTACTTC. Its translation is CASSLGRTGEYF. The V call is TRBV5-4, the J call TRBJ2-7; weak D call: TRBD2 (6 bases). This CDR3 is built from 12 residues. V was trimmed by 0 bases and J by 11 bases, leaving 12 bases between them. CDR1 is SGHNT, CDR2 YYREEE, per germline (reference sequence).

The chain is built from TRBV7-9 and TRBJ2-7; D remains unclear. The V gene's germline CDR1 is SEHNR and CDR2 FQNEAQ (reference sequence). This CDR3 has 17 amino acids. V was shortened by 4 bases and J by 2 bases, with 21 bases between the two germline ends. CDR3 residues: CASSSRSGRSTTYEQYF. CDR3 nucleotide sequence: TGTGCCAGCAGCTCACGATCCGGAAGATCAACTACCTACGAGCAGTACTTC.

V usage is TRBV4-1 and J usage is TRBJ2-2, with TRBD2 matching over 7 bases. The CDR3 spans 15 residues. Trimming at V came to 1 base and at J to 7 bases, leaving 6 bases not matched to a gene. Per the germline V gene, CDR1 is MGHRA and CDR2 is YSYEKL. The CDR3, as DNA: TGCGCCAGCAGCCAAGGGGCGGGGGTGGGCGGGGAGCTGTTTTTT. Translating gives CASSQGAGVGGELFF.

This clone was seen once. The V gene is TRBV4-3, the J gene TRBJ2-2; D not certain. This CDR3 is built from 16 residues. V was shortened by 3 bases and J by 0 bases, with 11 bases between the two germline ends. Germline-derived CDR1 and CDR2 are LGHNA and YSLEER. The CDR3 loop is CASSQGGSANTGELFF. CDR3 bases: TGCGCCAGCAGCCAGGGTGGCAGCGCGAACACCGGGGAGCTGTTTTTT.

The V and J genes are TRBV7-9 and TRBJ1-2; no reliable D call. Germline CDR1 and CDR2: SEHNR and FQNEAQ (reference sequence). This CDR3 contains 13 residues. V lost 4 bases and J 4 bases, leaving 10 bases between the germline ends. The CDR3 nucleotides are TGTGCCAGCAGCTCCCCGAGCCCCTATGGCTACACCTTC. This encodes CASSSPSPYGYTF.

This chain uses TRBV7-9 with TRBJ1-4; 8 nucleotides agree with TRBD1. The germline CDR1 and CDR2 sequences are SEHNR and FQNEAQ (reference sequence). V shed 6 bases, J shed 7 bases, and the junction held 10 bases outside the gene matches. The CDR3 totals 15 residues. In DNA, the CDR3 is TGTGCCAGCAGACAGGGGGGGACCGACGGTGAAAAACTGTTTTTT. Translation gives CASRQGGTDGEKLFF.

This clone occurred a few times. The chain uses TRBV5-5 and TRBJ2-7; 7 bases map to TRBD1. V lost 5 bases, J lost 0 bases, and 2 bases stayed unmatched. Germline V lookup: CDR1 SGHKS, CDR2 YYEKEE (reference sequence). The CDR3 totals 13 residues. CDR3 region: CASSRTGSYEQYF. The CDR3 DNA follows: TGTGCCAGCAGTCGGACAGGCTCCTACGAGCAGTACTTC.